This TCR beta chain derives from a study of shared clonotypes between healthy human individuals. General study points: Depth of sequencing was expected to influence donor clonotype sharing.

Worth noting for this clone: Its antigen is not identified.

All of the donors resided in Nashville, Tennessee, and each was a Caucasian adult. In germline, CDR1 is MNHNS, CDR2 SASEGT. Losses at the gene ends were 4 bases for V and 2 bases for J; bases not matched to a gene: 15. The CDR3 runs 18 residues. Ten immunoSEQ deep assay plates were used to sequence the DNA of unsorted PBMCs. Produced via immunoSEQ multiplex PCR; TCRdb's table is partial and in-frame only. The sample consists of some 490,000 clones, 78% of them appearing once. The sequenced sample was PBMCs. The chain employs TRBV6-1 and TRBJ2-7, with 9 bases identical to TRBD1. This TCR came from a woman in her thirties or forties in good health. Some clones in this sample may be carry-over from other donors' samples. The CDR3 region is CASSGPNRGQGFPYEQYF. CDR3 bases: TGTGCCAGCAGTGGCCCCAATCGAGGACAGGGGTTCCCCTACGAGCAGTACTTC.